The entry that follows covers one T cell receptor beta chain sequence. Its antigen remains unidentified. The sample belongs to a study of graft-versus-host responses after intestinal transplantation. Study summary: In this cohort, recipients had multivisceral, liver-intestinal, or isolated intestinal transplants.

Assay used: immunoSEQ multiplex PCR; TCRdb lists only in-frame clones, some missing. In the table there are 140,000 or so clones, nearly 95% of which are singletons. The V segment lost 5 bases and the J segment 11 bases; nucleotides outside the gene matches: 6. Germline-derived CDR1 and CDR2 are MNHEY and SVGAGI. The CDR3 is 12 amino acids. Sequenced material: unstimulated CD4+ T cells sorted from spleen or lymph node cells, taken before intestinal transplant. The genes are TRBV6-5 and TRBJ1-5; 7 bases are a match to TRBD1. This TCR derives from a human donor who received an intestinal transplant. The CDR3 spells CASSDRGLAQHF. The CDR3 DNA reads as TGTGCCAGCAGTGATAGGGGGCTAGCCCAGCATTTT.